This TCR beta chain was sequenced during a study of glioma-infiltrating T cells. Overall study findings and caveats: Gliomas, especially low-grade, showed above-expected tissue-blood divergence; non-neoplastic patients showed below.

Using RNA template, CDR3s of TCR alpha and beta were amplified with iRepertoire arm-PCR. MiXCR was run by TCRdb on the multiplex PCR reads, yielding one entry per CDR3 protein. The sample has 95,000 to 150,000 distinct CDR3 sequences; roughly 24% are singletons. Note on this clonotype: The target antigen is unknown.

The CDR3 spans 14 residues. The V and J ends lost 3 bases and 3 bases respectively, with 13 bases between them. The germline V gene has CDR1 SGHRS and CDR2 YFSETQ. The sequenced sample was glioma tissue, nonneoplastic brain tissue, or PBMCs (not recorded which). This chain joins TRBV5-1 and TRBJ2-7, with D maybe TRBD2 (6 bases). The clonotype comes from a human donor with low-grade glioma or glioblastoma, undergoing nonglioma brain surgery, or in good health (not recorded which). The DNA of the CDR3 is TGCGCCAGCAGCTCGCGCGGGGACGGCTACGAGCAGTACTTC. It codes for CASSSRGDGYEQYF.